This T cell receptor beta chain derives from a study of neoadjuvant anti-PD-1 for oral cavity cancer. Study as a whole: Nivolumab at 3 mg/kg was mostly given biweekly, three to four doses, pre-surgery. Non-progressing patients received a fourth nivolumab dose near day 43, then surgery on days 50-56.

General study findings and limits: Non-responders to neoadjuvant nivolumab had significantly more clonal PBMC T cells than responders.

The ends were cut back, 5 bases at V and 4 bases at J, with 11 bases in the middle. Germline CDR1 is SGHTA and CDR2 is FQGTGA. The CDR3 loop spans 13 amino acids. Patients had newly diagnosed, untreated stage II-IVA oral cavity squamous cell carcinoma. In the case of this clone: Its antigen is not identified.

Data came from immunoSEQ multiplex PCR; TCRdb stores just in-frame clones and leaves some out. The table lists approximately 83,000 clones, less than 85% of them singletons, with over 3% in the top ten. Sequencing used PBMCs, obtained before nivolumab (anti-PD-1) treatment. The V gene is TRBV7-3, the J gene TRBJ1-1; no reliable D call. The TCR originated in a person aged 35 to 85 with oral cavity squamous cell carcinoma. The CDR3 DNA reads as TGTGCCAGCAGCGCTGACATTACCACTGAAGCTTTCTTT. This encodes CASSADITTEAFF.